The 4 T cell receptor beta chains below all came from one sample that was sequenced in a study of metastatic and nonmetastatic thyroid tumors. TCRdb called clones again from the PCR reads with MiXCR. The sample holds about 39,000 clones, roughly 18% seen once. No treatment of any kind had been given to any patient before thyroid surgery. Sequenced: blood. These receptors all come from a female donor with papillary thyroid cancer or a benign thyroid nodule (not recorded which). Some clones in this sample may be carry-over from other donors' samples.

This clone occurred a few times. A junction boundary mismatches the germline segment, possibly from a read error. Other DNA sequences within the sample encode an identical CDR3. This chain uses TRBV28 with TRBJ2-2, with a possible D match to TRBD2 (5 bases). CDR3 length equals 13 residues. CDR1 and CDR2 (germline): MDHEN, SYDVKM. The chain's CDR3 is CASSQRKWGELFF. The CDR3 coding sequence is TGTGCCAGCAGCCAGCGGAAGTGGGGTGAGCTGTTCTTT.

The chain has TRBV6-5 and TRBJ1-1, with 9 bases fitting TRBD1. Germline V gene data show CDR1 as MNHEY and CDR2 as SVGAGI. J gave up 0 bases and V 5 bases, and 10 bases lay outside the gene matches. The length of the CDR3 is 17 residues. The CDR3 here is CASSRAGQGTLNTEAFF. In DNA form, the CDR3 reads TGTGCCAGCAGTCGAGCCGGACAGGGGACCTTGAACACTGAAGCTTTCTTT.

In its sample, this clone was seen many times. The chain employs TRBV9 and TRBJ2-5; TRBD1 matches 9 bases. From germline, CDR1 is SGDLS and CDR2 YYNGEE. With 0 bases clipped from V and 5 bases from J, the junction kept 5 bases outside the gene matches. This CDR3 has 15 amino acids. Here the CDR3 DNA reads TGTGCCAGCAGCGTAGGGACAGGGGTAGGGGAGACCCAGTACTTC. Protein product: CASSVGTGVGETQYF.

This clone occurred many times. This chain uses TRBV13 with TRBJ2-2; 7 positions match TRBD1. This CDR3 contains 13 residues. Looked up from germline, CDR1 is PRHDT and CDR2 is FYEKMQ (reference sequence). V shed 5 bases and J 6 bases; nucleotides not matched to a gene: 3. In DNA, the CDR3 is TGTGCCAGCAGCATAGACAGGGCCGGGGAGCTGTTTTTT. Its translation: CASSIDRAGELFF.